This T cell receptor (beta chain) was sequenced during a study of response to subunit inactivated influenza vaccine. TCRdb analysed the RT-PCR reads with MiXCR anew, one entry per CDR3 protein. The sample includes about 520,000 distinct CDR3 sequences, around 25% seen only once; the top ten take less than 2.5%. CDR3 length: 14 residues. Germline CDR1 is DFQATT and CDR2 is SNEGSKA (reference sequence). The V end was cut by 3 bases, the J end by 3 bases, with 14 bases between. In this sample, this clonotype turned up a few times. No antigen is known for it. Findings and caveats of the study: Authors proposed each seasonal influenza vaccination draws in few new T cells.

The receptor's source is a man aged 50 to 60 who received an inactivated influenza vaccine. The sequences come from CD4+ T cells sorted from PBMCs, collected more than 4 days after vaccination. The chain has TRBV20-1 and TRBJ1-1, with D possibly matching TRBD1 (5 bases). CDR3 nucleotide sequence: TGCAGTGCTAGGGGGCGGGCGGGAGACACTGAAGCTTTCTTT. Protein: CSARGRAGDTEAFF.